In its sample, the clone carrying this TCR beta chain was seen many times. Libraries of TCR beta came from iRepertoire HTBI primers plus Arm-PCR of CDR3 regions. MiXCR, applied by TCRdb to the multiplex PCR reads, yields one record per CDR3 protein. This sample yields about 340,000 distinct CDR3 sequences, of which less than 20% are seen a single time; about 29% belongs to the top ten. The time point: persistent/refractory GD, antithyroid drugs over 5 years with positive TRAb. Researchers made the TCR library from RNA that was extracted from PBMCs. Graves' disease diagnosis followed American Thyroid Association guidelines. The sample is drawn from a study of regulatory T cells in long-lasting Graves disease. Germline V lookup: CDR1 MNHNS, CDR2 SASEGT. After removal of 8 bases from V and 13 bases from J, the junction contained 10 bases not matched to a gene. The CDR3 spans 11 residues.

This TCR came from a female donor with Graves disease. The sample here was peripheral blood mononuclear cells (PBMCs), taken when the disease was refractory, from a patient treated with antithyroid drugs. The chain is built from TRBV6-1 and TRBJ2-5; 7 nucleotides align to TRBD2. The CDR3 bases are TGTGCCAGCTTTCGGGGTGGGGAGGGGTACTTC. Encoded protein: CASFRGGEGYF.